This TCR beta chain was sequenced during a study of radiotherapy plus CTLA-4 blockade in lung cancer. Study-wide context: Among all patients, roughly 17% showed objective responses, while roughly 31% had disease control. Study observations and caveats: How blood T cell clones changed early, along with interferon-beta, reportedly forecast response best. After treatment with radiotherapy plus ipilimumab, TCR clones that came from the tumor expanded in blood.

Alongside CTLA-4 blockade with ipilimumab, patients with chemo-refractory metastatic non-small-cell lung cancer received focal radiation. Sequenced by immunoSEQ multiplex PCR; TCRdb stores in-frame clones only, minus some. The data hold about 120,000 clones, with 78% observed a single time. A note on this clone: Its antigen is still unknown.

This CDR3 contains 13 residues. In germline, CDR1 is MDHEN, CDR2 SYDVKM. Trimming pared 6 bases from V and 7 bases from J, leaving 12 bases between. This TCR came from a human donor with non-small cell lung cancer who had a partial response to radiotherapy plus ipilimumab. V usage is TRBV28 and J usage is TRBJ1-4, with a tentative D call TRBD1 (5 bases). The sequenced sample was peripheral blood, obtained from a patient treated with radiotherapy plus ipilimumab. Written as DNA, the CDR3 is TGTGCCAGCAGGCAGGGTGGAACTGAAAAACTGTTTTTT. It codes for CASRQGGTEKLFF.